These T cell receptor beta chains were read from a single sample in a study of human T cells and chemical hapten exposure. TCRdb called the RACE reads again in MiXCR, with one record for every CDR3 protein. This sample has about 84,000 distinct CDR3 sequences, with roughly 10% found just once. Sequences were derived from whole blood, sampled in connection with sensitization to the hapten diphenylcyclopropenone (DPC). These receptors all stem from a woman between 50 and 59 years old with alopecia areata. Some clones in this sample may be carry-over from other donors' samples. CDR3s include the opening cysteine and the closing phenylalanine or tryptophan. The D gene is left open where the match is weak. Rows give clone size only sometimes, using once, few, many, or a class for an expanded clone.

j_call,d_call,clone_size,v_call,cdr3_aa,cdr3_nt
TRBJ2-7,TRBD1,many,TRBV12-3/TRBV12-4,CASSRGQTQGESYEQYF,TGTGCCAGCAGTCGGGGACAGACTCAAGGGGAGTCCTACGAGCAGTACTTC
TRBJ2-7,NA,NA,TRBV2,CASSVSDGARYEQYF,TGTGCCAGCAGTGTCTCGGACGGAGCCCGCTACGAGCAGTACTTC
TRBJ2-1,NA,NA,TRBV11-3,CASSAGGLYNEQFF,TGTGCCAGCAGCGCCGGGGGTCTTTACAATGAGCAGTTCTTC
TRBJ1-1,NA,few,TRBV29-1,CSVQQVSGTEAFF,TGCAGCGTACAACAGGTTTCTGGCACTGAAGCTTTCTTT
TRBJ2-7,NA,many,TRBV2,CASSDISPGYEQYF,TGTGCCAGCAGTGATATCTCCCCCGGGTACGAGCAGTACTTC
TRBJ2-5,NA,NA,TRBV5-1,CASSLSLGETQYF,TGCGCCAGCAGCTTGTCGTTGGGGGAGACCCAGTACTTC
TRBJ1-2,NA,many,TRBV29-1,CSVVEADYGYTF,TGCAGCGTTGTTGAGGCGGACTATGGCTACACCTTC
TRBJ1-1,TRBD1,NA,TRBV5-6,CASRQTGRTEAFF,TGTGCCAGCAGACAGACAGGGCGCACTGAAGCTTTCTTT
TRBJ2-1,TRBD2,NA,TRBV28,CASRTSIAPNEQFF,TGTGCCAGCAGGACTAGCATAGCTCCCAATGAGCAGTTCTTC
TRBJ2-3,TRBD2,few,TRBV6-5,CASSRGLAGNTQYF,TGTGCCAGCAGTCGCGGACTAGCGGGAAATACGCAGTATTTT
TRBJ2-1,TRBD1,few,TRBV20-1,CSATPGQGVNEQFF,TGCAGTGCCACTCCGGGACAGGGGGTCAATGAGCAGTTCTTC